The present T cell receptor (beta chain) was sequenced within a study of cytomegalovirus exposure and HLA in healthy donors. Whole-study results and caveats: Further analysis was carried out later, and it showed several of the most significant clusters appearing linked to common viral pathogens. Reports indicated that the classifier achieved high specificity and sensitivity in diagnosing cytomegalovirus status.

Amplification used 60 Vbeta primers and 13 Jbeta primers. The data were produced by immunoSEQ multiplex PCR, yet TCRdb's version contains in-frame clones alone and is incomplete. The profile shows 160,000 or so clones, roughly four fifths of them singletons. Worth noting for this clone: As yet, its antigen is unknown.

The V gene end was trimmed by 5 bases and the J gene end by 5 bases; junction bases not matched to a gene: 2. CDR1 is SEHNR, CDR2 FQNEAQ, per germline (reference sequence). There are 12 residues in the CDR3. The chain recombines TRBV7-9 with TRBJ2-5; 7 nucleotides line up with TRBD1. Sequences were obtained from PBMCs. The receptor was derived from a female donor in good health and CMV-seronegative. CDR3 in amino acids: CASSPRGETQYF. CDR3 nucleotide sequence: TGTGCCAGCAGCCCCAGGGGGGAGACCCAGTACTTC. The full variable domain, with the rest looked up from reference TRBV7-9 and TRBJ2-5, is DTGVSQNPRHKITKRGQNVTFRCDPISEHNRLYWYRQTLGQGPEFLTYFQNEAQLEKSRLLSDRFSAERPKGSFSTLEIQRTEQGDSAMYLCASSPRGETQYFGPGTRLLVL.